The rows below give T cell receptor beta chains drawn from one sample of a study of blood T cell repertoires in COVID-19. The data were produced by immunoSEQ multiplex PCR, yet TCRdb's version contains in-frame clones alone and is incomplete. The table shows about 270,000 clones, with 85% to 90% occurring only once. Sequencing input: PBMCs or T cells enriched from blood (not recorded which). The receptors come from a woman under 40 with acute COVID-19. CDR3s include the opening cysteine and the closing phenylalanine or tryptophan. Size is stated for part of the rows, as once, few or many counts, or as a class when the clone is expanded.

abundance	v_gene	j_gene	CDR3aa
-	TRBV7-8	TRBJ1-4	CASSLARMGATNEKLFF
-	TRBV7-8	TRBJ2-1	CASSLGGTGSLNEQFF
-	TRBV3-1/TRBV3-2	TRBJ2-5	CASSHVAPWAGGVTQYF
once	TRBV15	TRBJ1-4	CATSIEIATNEKLFF
-	TRBV6-5	TRBJ2-5	CASSSLVTETQYF
-	TRBV30	TRBJ2-3	CAWKAGVPDTQYF
once	TRBV6-4	TRBJ2-3	CASSLEGSVDPGTQYF
-	TRBV12-3/TRBV12-4	TRBJ2-7	CASSFGDPYEQYF
-	TRBV6-6	TRBJ1-2	CASRGYGGNYGYTF
-	TRBV7-3	TRBJ2-3	CASSSQGALGLSTDTQYF
-	TRBV19	TRBJ1-5	CASSIPGVSNQPQHF
-	TRBV2	TRBJ2-7	CAIRDYEQYF
-	TRBV20-1	TRBJ2-7	CRSGTQDEQYF
-	TRBV28	TRBJ2-7	CASSTTSGVDYEQYF
-	TRBV12-5	TRBJ2-1	CASGFFRPGLAGEGGVEFYNEQFF
few	TRBV19	TRBJ1-2	CASSLASDYGYTF
-	TRBV28	TRBJ1-1	CASSLALGGTEAFF
-	TRBV7-7	TRBJ2-3	CASSIGLVEGDTQYF
few	TRBV28	TRBJ2-7	CASRFTGGRSYEQYF
-	TRBV9	TRBJ1-1	CASSLTANTEAFF
-	TRBV3-1/TRBV3-2	TRBJ2-7	CASSPSAGRYEQYF
-	TRBV19	TRBJ2-7	CASSIGSSGNSYEQYF
-	TRBV9	TRBJ2-1	CASSLDWAPGSNEQFF
-	TRBV4-1	TRBJ2-7	CASSQVNSVTYEQYF
-	TRBV20-1	TRBJ1-3	CSARTGNTIYF
-	TRBV7-9	TRBJ1-2	CASTLSGDYGYTF
-	TRBV10-2	TRBJ2-7	CASRSIRESYEQYF
-	TRBV28	TRBJ2-2	CASRFPLGELFF
-	TRBV28	TRBJ2-7	CASSSGKESAYEQYF
-	TRBV30	TRBJ1-5	CAWSVQGYQPQHF
-	TRBV6-4	TRBJ2-7	CASSSGQVYYEQYF
-	TRBV7-2	TRBJ2-1	CASNLSGEEQFF
-	TRBV7-8	TRBJ2-3	CASSLSSGRATDTQYF
-	TRBV27	TRBJ2-3	CASSLLASDTQYF
-	TRBV29-1	TRBJ2-3	CSVEWAGLADTQYF
-	TRBV3-1/TRBV3-2	TRBJ1-4	CASSQGPPGVAKNEKLFF
-	TRBV19	TRBJ1-5	CASSIQGTGPSNQPQHF
-	TRBV11-1	TRBJ2-6	CASSEPFSGANVLTF
-	TRBV11-3	TRBJ2-2	CASSPGQGWPGELFF
few	TRBV27	TRBJ2-5	CASTLSGSAVETQYF
-	TRBV28	TRBJ1-5	CASSLGGGSLQPQHF
-	TRBV27	TRBJ2-3	CASSFGGGDTQYF
-	TRBV9	TRBJ2-7	CASSPPDSLYEQYF
-	TRBV27	TRBJ2-2	CASSGETSGNTGELFF
few	TRBV28	TRBJ1-2	CASSLSGGYGYTF
-	TRBV6-2/TRBV6-3	TRBJ2-7	CASSTGQGGHEQYF
-	TRBV15	TRBJ1-6	CATSGDRGPGSPLHF
few	TRBV24-1	TRBJ2-6	CATSGAGGNSGANVLTF
once	TRBV29-1	TRBJ1-1	CSCRDSEAFF
once	TRBV27	TRBJ2-7	CASSAARGPIWEQYF
-	TRBV5-1	TRBJ2-7	CASSAGTSGRTPYEQYF
-	TRBV13	TRBJ2-3	CASSPPVGEGGTDTQYF
few	TRBV27	TRBJ2-7	CASRLTGTAGIYEQYF
once	TRBV24-1	TRBJ2-3	CATSDPRGFVTDTQYF
once	TRBV18	TRBJ2-1	CASSPAQGDYNEQFF
-	TRBV7-6	TRBJ2-5	CASSLGFGLKETQYF
-	TRBV28	TRBJ2-2	CASSPWRGDFLELFF
once	TRBV4-3	TRBJ1-1	CASSQVNSEAFF
-	TRBV28	TRBJ1-4	CASSPGTLDEKLFF
once	TRBV5-1	TRBJ2-1	CASSLEERYEQFF